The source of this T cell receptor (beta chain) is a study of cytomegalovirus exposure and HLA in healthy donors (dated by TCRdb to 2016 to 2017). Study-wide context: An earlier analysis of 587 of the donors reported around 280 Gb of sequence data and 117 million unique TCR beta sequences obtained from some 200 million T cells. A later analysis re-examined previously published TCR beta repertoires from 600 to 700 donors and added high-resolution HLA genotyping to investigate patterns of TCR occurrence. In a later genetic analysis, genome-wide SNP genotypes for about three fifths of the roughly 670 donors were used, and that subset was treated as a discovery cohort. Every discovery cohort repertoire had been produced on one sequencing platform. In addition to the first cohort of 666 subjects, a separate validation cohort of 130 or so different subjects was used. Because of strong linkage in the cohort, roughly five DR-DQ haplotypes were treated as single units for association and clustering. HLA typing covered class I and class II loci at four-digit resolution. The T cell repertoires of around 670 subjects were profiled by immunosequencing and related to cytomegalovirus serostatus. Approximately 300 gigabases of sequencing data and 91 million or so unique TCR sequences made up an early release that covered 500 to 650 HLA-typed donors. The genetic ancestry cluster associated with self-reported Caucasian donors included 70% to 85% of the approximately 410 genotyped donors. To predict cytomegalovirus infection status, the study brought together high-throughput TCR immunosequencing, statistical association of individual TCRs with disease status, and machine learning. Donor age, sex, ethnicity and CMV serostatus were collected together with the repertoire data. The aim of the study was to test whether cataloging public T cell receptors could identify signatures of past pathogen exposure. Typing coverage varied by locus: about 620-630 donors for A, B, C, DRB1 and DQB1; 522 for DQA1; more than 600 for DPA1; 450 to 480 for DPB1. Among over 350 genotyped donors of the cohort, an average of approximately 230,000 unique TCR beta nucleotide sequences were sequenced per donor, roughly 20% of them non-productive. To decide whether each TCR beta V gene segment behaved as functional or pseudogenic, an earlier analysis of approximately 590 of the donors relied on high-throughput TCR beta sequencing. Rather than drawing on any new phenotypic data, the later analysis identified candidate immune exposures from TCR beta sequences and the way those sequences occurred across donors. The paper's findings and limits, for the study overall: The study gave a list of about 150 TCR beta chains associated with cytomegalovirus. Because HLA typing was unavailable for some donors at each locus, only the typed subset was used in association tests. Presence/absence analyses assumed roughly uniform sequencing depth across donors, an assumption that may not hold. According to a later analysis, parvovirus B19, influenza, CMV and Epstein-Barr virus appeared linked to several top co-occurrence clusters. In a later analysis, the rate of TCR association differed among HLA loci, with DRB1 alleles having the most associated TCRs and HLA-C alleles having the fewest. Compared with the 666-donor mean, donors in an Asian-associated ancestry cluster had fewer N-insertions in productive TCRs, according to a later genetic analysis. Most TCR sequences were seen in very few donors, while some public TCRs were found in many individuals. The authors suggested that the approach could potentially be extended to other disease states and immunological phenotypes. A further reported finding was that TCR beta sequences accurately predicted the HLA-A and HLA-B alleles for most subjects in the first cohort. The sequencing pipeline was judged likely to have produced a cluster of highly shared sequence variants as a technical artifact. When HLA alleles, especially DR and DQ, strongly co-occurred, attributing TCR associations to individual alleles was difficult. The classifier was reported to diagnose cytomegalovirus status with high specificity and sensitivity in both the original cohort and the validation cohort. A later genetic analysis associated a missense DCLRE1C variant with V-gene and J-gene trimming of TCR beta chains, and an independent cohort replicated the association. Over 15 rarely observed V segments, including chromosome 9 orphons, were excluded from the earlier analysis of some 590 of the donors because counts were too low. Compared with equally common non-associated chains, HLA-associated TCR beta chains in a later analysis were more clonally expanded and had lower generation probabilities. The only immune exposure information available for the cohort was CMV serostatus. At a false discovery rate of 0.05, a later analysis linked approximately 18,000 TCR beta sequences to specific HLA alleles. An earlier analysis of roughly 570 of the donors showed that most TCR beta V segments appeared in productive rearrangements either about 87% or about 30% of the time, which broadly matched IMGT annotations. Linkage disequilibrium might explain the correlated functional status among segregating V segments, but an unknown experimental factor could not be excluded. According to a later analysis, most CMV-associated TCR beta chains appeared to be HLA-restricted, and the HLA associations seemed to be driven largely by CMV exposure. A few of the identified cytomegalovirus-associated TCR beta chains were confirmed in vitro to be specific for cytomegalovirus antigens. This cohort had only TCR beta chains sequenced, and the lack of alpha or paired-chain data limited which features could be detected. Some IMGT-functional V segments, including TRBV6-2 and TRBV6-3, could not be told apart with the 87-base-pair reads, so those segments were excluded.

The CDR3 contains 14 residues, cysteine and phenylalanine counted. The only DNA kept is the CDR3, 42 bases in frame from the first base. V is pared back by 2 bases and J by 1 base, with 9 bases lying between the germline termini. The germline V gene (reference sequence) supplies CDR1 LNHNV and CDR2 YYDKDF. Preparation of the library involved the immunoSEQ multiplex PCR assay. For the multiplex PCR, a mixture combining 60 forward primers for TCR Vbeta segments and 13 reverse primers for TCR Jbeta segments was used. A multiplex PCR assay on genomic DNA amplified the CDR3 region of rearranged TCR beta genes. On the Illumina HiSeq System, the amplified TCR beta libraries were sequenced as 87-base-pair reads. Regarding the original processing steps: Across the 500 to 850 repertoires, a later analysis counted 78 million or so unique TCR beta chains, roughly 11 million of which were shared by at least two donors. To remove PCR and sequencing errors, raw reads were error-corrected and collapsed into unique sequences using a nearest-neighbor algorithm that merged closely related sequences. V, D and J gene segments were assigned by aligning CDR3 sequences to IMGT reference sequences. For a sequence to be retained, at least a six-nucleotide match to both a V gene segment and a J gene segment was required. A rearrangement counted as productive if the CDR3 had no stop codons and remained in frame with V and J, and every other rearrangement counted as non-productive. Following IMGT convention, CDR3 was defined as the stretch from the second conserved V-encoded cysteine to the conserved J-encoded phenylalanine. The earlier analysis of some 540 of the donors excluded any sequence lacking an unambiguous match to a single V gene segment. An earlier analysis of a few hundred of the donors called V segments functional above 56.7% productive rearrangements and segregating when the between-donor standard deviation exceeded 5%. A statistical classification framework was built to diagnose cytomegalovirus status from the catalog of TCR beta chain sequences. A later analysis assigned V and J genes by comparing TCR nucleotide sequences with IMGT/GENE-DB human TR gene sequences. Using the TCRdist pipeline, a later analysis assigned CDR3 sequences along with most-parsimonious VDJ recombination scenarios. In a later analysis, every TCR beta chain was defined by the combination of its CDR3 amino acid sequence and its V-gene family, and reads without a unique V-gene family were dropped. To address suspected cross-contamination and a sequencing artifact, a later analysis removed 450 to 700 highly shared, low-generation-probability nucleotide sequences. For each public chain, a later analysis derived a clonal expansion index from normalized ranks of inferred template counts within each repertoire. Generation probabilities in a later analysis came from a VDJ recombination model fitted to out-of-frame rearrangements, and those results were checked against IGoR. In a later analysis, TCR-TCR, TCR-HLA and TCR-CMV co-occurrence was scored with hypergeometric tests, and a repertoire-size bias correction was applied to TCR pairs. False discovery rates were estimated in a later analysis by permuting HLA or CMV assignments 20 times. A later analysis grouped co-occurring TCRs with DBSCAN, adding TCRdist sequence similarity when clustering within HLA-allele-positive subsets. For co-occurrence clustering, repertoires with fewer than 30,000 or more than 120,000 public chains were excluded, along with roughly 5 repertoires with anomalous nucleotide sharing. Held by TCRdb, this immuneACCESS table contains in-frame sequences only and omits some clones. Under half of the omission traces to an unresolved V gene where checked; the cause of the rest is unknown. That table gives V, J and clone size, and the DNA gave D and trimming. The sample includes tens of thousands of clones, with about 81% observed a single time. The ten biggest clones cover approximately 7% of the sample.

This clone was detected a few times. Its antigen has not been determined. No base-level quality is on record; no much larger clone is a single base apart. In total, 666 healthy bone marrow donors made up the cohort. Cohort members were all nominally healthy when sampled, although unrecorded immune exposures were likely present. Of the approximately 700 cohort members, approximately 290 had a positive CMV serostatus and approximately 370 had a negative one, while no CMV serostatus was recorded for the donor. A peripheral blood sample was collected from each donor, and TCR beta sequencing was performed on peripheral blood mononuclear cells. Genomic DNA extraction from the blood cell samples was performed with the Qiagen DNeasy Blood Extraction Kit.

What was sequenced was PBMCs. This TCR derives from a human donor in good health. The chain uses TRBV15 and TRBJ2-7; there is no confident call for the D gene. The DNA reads TGTGCCACCAGCAGAAGAACAGATTCCTACGAGCAGTACTTC. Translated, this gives CATSRRTDSYEQYF.